The 30 T cell receptor beta chains listed next were all sequenced from one sample in a study of cytomegalovirus exposure and HLA in healthy donors (dated by TCRdb to about 2017). The library came from the immunoSEQ multiplex PCR assay. A mixture of 60 forward primers for TCR Vbeta segments and 13 reverse primers for TCR Jbeta segments was used in the multiplex PCR. TCRdb carries this immuneACCESS record with in-frame sequences only. Its versions omit some clonotypes, under half of them owing to an unresolved V gene in the studies checked, with the rest unexplained. For this sample the table gives nearly 300,000 clones, of which 80% to 90% were detected only once. The ten largest clones add up to 3.5% to 4.5% of the sample. The sample was PBMCs. The receptors here all came from a man aged 40-50 years in good health and CMV-seropositive.

This rearrangement joins TRBV19 to TRBJ1-1, with D tentatively TRBD1 (6 bases). Germline assignment: CDR1 LNHDA and CDR2 SQIVND (reference sequence). V shed 5 bases and J shed 0 bases, with 13 bases lying between them. This CDR3 contains 15 residues. CDR3 region: CASSGQTYMNTEAFF. The CDR3 region has the DNA TGTGCCAGTAGTGGACAGACGTACATGAACACTGAAGCTTTCTTT.

Worth noting for this clone: This sample includes further DNA sequences coding for the same CDR3. The genes are TRBV5-1 and TRBJ1-1, with TRBD1 matching 8 bases. The germline V gene has CDR1 SGHRS and CDR2 YFSETQ. The V and J ends lost 4 bases and 1 base, in that order; junction bases with no gene match: 3. This CDR3 region has 14 residues. The CDR3 DNA follows: TGCGCCAGCAGCCTGACAGGGGCGAACACTGAAGCTTTCTTT. Translating it yields CASSLTGANTEAFF.

This clone was observed a single time. The rearrangement joins TRBV4-3 to TRBJ2-7; tentatively, D is TRBD1 (5 bases). The V gene lost 0 bases and the J gene lost 5 bases, with 14 bases spanning the gap. Germline-derived CDR1 and CDR2 are LGHNA and YSLEER. This CDR3 spans 15 amino acids. CDR3 sequence reads: CASSQELRVGHEQYF. In nucleotides, the CDR3 is TGCGCCAGCAGCCAAGAACTCAGGGTCGGACACGAGCAGTACTTC.

The rearrangement joins TRBV19 to TRBJ2-7; weak D call: TRBD2 (7 bases). CDR3 length equals 15 residues. Trimming removed 5 bases from V and 5 bases from J, with 19 bases in between. Germline loops: CDR1 LNHDA, CDR2 SQIVND (reference sequence). This chain's CDR3 is CASSVLGGGTDEQYF. The DNA for the CDR3 is TGTGCCAGTAGTGTCCTGGGAGGGGGGACGGACGAGCAGTACTTC. The variable domain in full, completed from reference TRBV19 and TRBJ2-7, reads DGGITQSPKYLFRKEGQNVTLSCEQNLNHDAMYWYRQDPGQGLRLIYYSQIVNDFQKGDIAEGYSVSREKKESFPLTVTSAQKNPTAFYLCASSVLGGGTDEQYFGPGTRLTVT.

The chain is built from TRBV19 and TRBJ1-1; 8 bases map to TRBD1. Germline V CDR1 and CDR2: LNHDA, SQIVND (reference sequence). V trimming: 6 bases; J trimming: 4 bases; junction bases outside the gene matches: 4. The CDR3 has 13 amino acids. The CDR3 here is CASSQQGGTEAFF. The CDR3 DNA reads as TGTGCCAGTAGCCAACAGGGGGGCACTGAAGCTTTCTTT.

This chain uses TRBV13 with TRBJ2-7; TRBD2 might be the D (6 bases). V lost 4 bases and J lost 0, with 16 bases in between. The germline V gene has CDR1 PRHDT and CDR2 FYEKMQ (reference sequence). This CDR3 spans 16 amino acids. CDR3 region: CASSSKRVSSSYEQYF. Here the CDR3 DNA reads TGTGCCAGCAGCTCTAAGCGGGTCTCGAGCTCCTACGAGCAGTACTTC.

The rearrangement uses TRBV28 and TRBJ2-7, with 7 bases matching TRBD2. This CDR3 comprises 20 residues. Trimming removed 3 bases from V and 2 bases from J; junction bases left unmatched: 22. Germline CDR1 and CDR2: MDHEN and SYDVKM. The CDR3 coding sequence is TGTGCCAGCAGTTTCCTAGGAGGGCTAGCGGAGGCCCGTAAGACCTACGAGCAGTACTTC. Translated, it gives CASSFLGGLAEARKTYEQYF.

This clone was detected only once. The rearrangement joins TRBV5-1 to TRBJ1-1, with TRBD1 matching over 9 bases. Germline V gene sequence: CDR1 SGHRS, CDR2 YFSETQ. V dropped 4 bases and J dropped 2; count of bases not matched to a gene: 6. CDR3 size: 15 residues. The CDR3 here is CASSGRGQGNTEAFF. CDR3 in DNA: TGCGCCAGCAGCGGTCGGGGACAGGGAAACACTGAAGCTTTCTTT.

The sample holds a few counts of this clone. The V and J genes are TRBV28 and TRBJ1-5; possible D gene TRBD1, 5 bases. Germline V gene lookup returns CDR1 MDHEN and CDR2 SYDVKM. Trimming left V 9 bases short and J 7 bases short, with 13 bases between. The CDR3 runs to 12 residues. In DNA form, the CDR3 reads TGTGCCAGTCTGACAGCATACCAGCCCCAGCATTTT. Translated, it gives CASLTAYQPQHF.

This chain joins TRBV15 and TRBJ1-2; D is uncertain. The CDR3 runs 15 residues. V was shortened by 2 bases and J by 0 bases, with 10 bases between the two germline ends. Germline V gene sequence: CDR1 LNHNV, CDR2 YYDKDF (reference sequence). CDR3 sequence: CATSRPREANYGYTF. The CDR3 DNA follows: TGTGCCACCAGCAGACCCCGGGAAGCTAACTATGGCTACACCTTC.

This clone was seen a single time. The chain combines TRBV7-3 with TRBJ2-1, with 12 bases that match TRBD2. The ends lost 6 bases at V and 9 bases at J; junction bases unmatched: 3. This CDR3 has 13 residues. CDR1 and CDR2 (germline): SGHTA, FQGTGA. Here the CDR3 DNA reads TGTGCCAGCAGGGCTAGCGGGAGGGCTGAGCAGTTCTTC. Translated, it gives CASRASGRAEQFF.

The chain links TRBV27 to TRBJ2-1, with TRBD2 matching 13 bases. Germline assignment: CDR1 MNHEY and CDR2 SMNVEV (reference sequence). The CDR3 has 18 residues. The trim removed 5 bases at V and 0 bases at J, leaving 7 bases unmatched. The CDR3 DNA follows: TGTGCCAGCAGTCCGGGACTAGCGGGAATGAGCTCCTACAATGAGCAGTTCTTC. It specifies CASSPGLAGMSSYNEQFF.

The V gene is TRBV28, the J gene TRBJ2-3; 11 nucleotides match TRBD1. CDR3 length: 15 amino acids. Unmatched junction bases numbered 7, after V lost 5 bases and J lost 6 bases. Looked up from germline, CDR1 is MDHEN and CDR2 is SYDVKM. The CDR3 reads CASSSGQGASDTQYF. For the CDR3, the DNA is TGTGCCAGCAGTAGTGGACAGGGGGCGAGTGATACGCAGTATTTT.

There are a few counts of this clone. The chain carries TRBV13 and TRBJ1-1; 7 bases match TRBD1. V shed 4 bases and J 4 bases; nucleotides not matched to a gene: 3. Germline lookup yields CDR1 PRHDT and CDR2 FYEKMQ (reference sequence). The CDR3 totals 13 residues. Here the CDR3 reads CASSSYRGTEAFF. CDR3 in DNA: TGTGCCAGCAGCTCCTACAGGGGCACTGAAGCTTTCTTT.

This chain uses TRBV7-9 with TRBJ2-7, with D tentatively TRBD1 (6 bases). Germline loops: CDR1 SEHNR, CDR2 FQNEAQ (reference sequence). This CDR3 is built from 17 residues. V lost 4 bases and J 0 bases, leaving 19 bases between the germline ends. CDR3 loop: CASSSNYPGHSSYEQYF. Here the CDR3 DNA reads TGTGCCAGCAGCTCAAACTATCCGGGACACAGCTCCTACGAGCAGTACTTC.

The CDR3: CASSLGRTGVSGQETQYF. The CDR3 nucleotides are TGTGCCAGCAGCTTGGGGCGGACAGGGGTTTCGGGCCAAGAGACCCAGTACTTC. The V call is TRBV5-5, the J call TRBJ2-5, with TRBD1 matching over 9 bases. The CDR3 spans 18 residues. The ends lost 0 bases at V and 1 base at J; junction bases unmatched: 10. The germline CDR1 and CDR2 sequences are SGHKS and YYEKEE (reference sequence).

This clone was recorded a few times. The chain uses TRBV7-9 and TRBJ2-3; TRBD2 is a possible D gene (5 bases). Trimming stripped 4 bases from V and 8 bases from J, with 13 bases between. This CDR3 comprises 13 residues. The germline V gene encodes CDR1 SEHNR and CDR2 FQNEAQ (reference sequence). The CDR3 DNA follows: TGTGCCAGCAGCTCCCGAGGGTTCGGTACGCAGTATTTT. The encoded protein is CASSSRGFGTQYF.

This rearrangement joins TRBV4-1 to TRBJ1-2; the match to TRBD1 covers 7 bases. Per the germline V gene, CDR1 is MGHRA and CDR2 is YSYEKL. Trimming at V came to 0 bases and at J to 2 bases, leaving 6 bases not matched to a gene. The CDR3 is 16 amino acids. The chain's CDR3 is CASSQDEARGNYGYTF. The CDR3 DNA is TGCGCCAGCAGCCAAGATGAGGCCAGGGGGAACTATGGCTACACCTTC.

This chain connects TRBV5-1 to TRBJ2-7; 11 bases are a match to TRBD1. The V segment lost 1 base and the J segment 5 bases; nucleotides outside the gene matches: 8. The germline V gene encodes CDR1 SGHRS and CDR2 YFSETQ. The CDR3 extends over 16 amino acids. CDR3 sequence (DNA): TGCGCCAGCAGCTTGCGGGGACAGGGGGGGGGCGACGAGCAGTACTTC. This sequence encodes CASSLRGQGGGDEQYF.

This rearrangement joins TRBV7-9 to TRBJ2-1; tentative D call: TRBD2 (5 bases). The CDR3 covers 17 residues. CDR1 SEHNR and CDR2 FQNEAQ come from the germline V gene (reference sequence). Between the trimmed V and J ends, which lost 4 bases and 0 bases, there was a span of 16 bases. The chain's CDR3 is CASSSVRAESSYNEQFF. CDR3 coding DNA: TGTGCCAGCAGCTCGGTGCGAGCGGAGAGCTCCTACAATGAGCAGTTCTTC.

The CDR3 coding sequence is TGTGCCAGCTCCGGGGATTTGTACGAGCAGTACTTC. Protein: CASSGDLYEQYF. The chain employs TRBV6-1 and TRBJ2-7, with D possibly being TRBD2 (5 bases). The CDR3 spans 12 residues. V was trimmed by 8 bases and J by 4 bases, leaving 12 bases between them. The germline V gene has CDR1 MNHNS and CDR2 SASEGT.

CDR3 loop: CASTLGTGYSGANVLTF. The CDR3 bases are TGTGCCAGCACCCTCGGGACAGGTTACTCTGGGGCCAACGTCCTGACTTTC. The V call is TRBV7-2, the J call TRBJ2-6; 8 bases fit TRBD1. Germline CDR1 SGHTA, CDR2 FQGNSA. V shed 7 bases and J 0 bases; nucleotides not matched to a gene: 8. This CDR3 has 17 residues.

The chain uses TRBV7-2 and TRBJ2-3; D unresolved. The CDR3 length is 16 residues. Germline CDR1 and CDR2: SGHTA and FQGNSA. With 5 bases removed from V and 0 bases from J, the gap between germline ends came to 15 bases. CDR3 DNA: TGTGCCAGCAGCCTTCTTGGGCCCTATAGCACAGATACGCAGTATTTT. It yields the protein CASSLLGPYSTDTQYF.

The rearrangement joins TRBV4-2 to TRBJ2-2, with a tentative D call TRBD1 (5 bases). The CDR3 runs to 18 residues. V lost 2 bases and J 1 base, leaving 17 bases between the germline ends. Germline CDR1 LGHNA, CDR2 YNFKEQ. This chain's CDR3 is CASSQYLRTGWNTGELFF. The CDR3 DNA reads TGTGCCAGCAGCCAATATCTTCGAACAGGTTGGAACACCGGGGAGCTGTTTTTT.

The V call is TRBV27, the J call TRBJ2-7; D is possibly TRBD2 (6 bases). In germline, CDR1 is MNHEY, CDR2 SMNVEV (reference sequence). The ends were cut back, 2 bases at V and 0 bases at J, with 8 bases in the middle. The CDR3 loop spans 14 amino acids. CDR3 sequence: CASSLGRTSYEQYF. CDR3 nucleotide sequence: TGTGCCAGCAGTTTAGGGAGGACCTCCTACGAGCAGTACTTC.

This rearrangement joins TRBV27 to TRBJ2-7, with 7 bases lining up with TRBD2. Germline lookup yields CDR1 MNHEY and CDR2 SMNVEV (reference sequence). CDR3 length equals 14 residues. The trim removed 8 bases at V and 3 bases at J, leaving 10 bases unmatched. CDR3 protein: CASGRGLAVYEQYF. The CDR3 DNA sequence: TGTGCCAGCGGGCGCGGCCTAGCGGTCTACGAGCAGTACTTC.

The chain has TRBV4-1 and TRBJ2-3, with 10 nucleotides matching TRBD2. The V segment lost 1 base and the J segment 2 bases; nucleotides outside the gene matches: 6. CDR1 MGHRA and CDR2 YSYEKL come from the germline V gene. The CDR3 runs to 17 residues. In DNA form, the CDR3 reads TGCGCCAGCAGCCAAGTAGGCCTAGCGGGAGCCACAGATACGCAGTATTTT. Amino acids: CASSQVGLAGATDTQYF.

Only a few counts were recorded for this clone. The chain uses TRBV10-3 and TRBJ1-1, with TRBD1 identical over 9 bases. Germline V gives CDR1 ENHRY, CDR2 SYGVKD. With V trimmed by 4 bases and J by 7 bases, 7 bases remained unmatched. The CDR3 covers 14 residues. The CDR3, as DNA: TGTGCCATCAGTGTGGACAGGGGAGAAGGTGAAGCTTTCTTT. Encoded protein: CAISVDRGEGEAFF.

This clone was recorded only once. This rearrangement joins TRBV11-2 to TRBJ2-7, with 8 bases aligning to TRBD2. Trimming removed 3 bases from V and 3 bases from J; junction bases left unmatched: 4. Germline V gives CDR1 SGHAT, CDR2 FQNNGV. This CDR3 spans 14 amino acids. The DNA for the CDR3 is TGTGCCAGCAGCTTTTCCGGGACTAGCTACGAGCAGTACTTC. Translating gives CASSFSGTSYEQYF. The full variable domain, with the rest looked up from reference TRBV11-2 and TRBJ2-7, is EAGVAQSPRYKIIEKRQSVAFWCNPISGHATLYWYQQILGQGPKLLIQFQNNGVVDDSQLPKDRFSAERLKGVDSTLKIQPAKLEDSAVYLCASSFSGTSYEQYFGPGTRLTVT.

This chain connects TRBV6-5 to TRBJ2-2, with D possibly TRBD1 on 6 matching bases. Trimming pared 3 bases from V and 6 bases from J, leaving 14 bases between. The CDR3 covers 15 residues. Germline lookup yields CDR1 MNHEY and CDR2 SVGAGI. CDR3 bases: TGTGCCAGCAGTTATGTGGGGGCTAAGGCCGGGGAGCTGTTTTTT. Amino acid sequence: CASSYVGAKAGELFF.